The 7 T cell receptor beta chains presented below share a single source sample, sequenced in a study of PD-1 blockade in mismatch repair-deficient tumors (dated by TCRdb to the late 2010s). Per the publication, the time point label means: roughly ten-day in vitro stimulation with candidate neoantigen peptide 4. Preparation of the library involved the immunoSEQ multiplex PCR assay. TCRdb obtained this table from immuneACCESS and retained in-frame rearrangements with V and J assigned. These tables miss some clones; where compared with another copy, unresolved V genes account for less than half of the shortfall, and the remainder is unexplained. The table for this sample lists approximately 13,000 clones; around 80% of them were counted only once. The ten largest clonotypes hold 20% to 25% of the sample. Their antigens remain unidentified. The material was cells cultured in vitro, obtained from a patient treated with pembrolizumab. The receptors shown here come from an adult with mismatch repair-deficient cancer.

V usage is TRBV7-2 and J usage is TRBJ2-1; 9 bases line up with TRBD2. This CDR3 region has 14 residues. V lost 3 bases and J lost 7; bases outside the gene matches: 4. Germline CDR1 is SGHTA and CDR2 is FQGNSA. The CDR3 here is CASSFQLAGNEQFF. CDR3 DNA sequence: TGTGCCAGCAGCTTTCAGCTAGCGGGGAATGAGCAGTTCTTC. Based on the CDR3 plus reference TRBV7-2 and TRBJ2-1, the full variable domain is GAGVSQSPSNKVTEKGKDVELRCDPISGHTALYWYRQSLGQGLEFLIYFQGNSAPDKSGLPSDRFSAERTGGSVSTLTIQRTQQEDSAVYLCASSFQLAGNEQFFGPGTRLTVL.

The chain carries TRBV28 and TRBJ2-3; D might be TRBD1 or TRBD2, each matching 5 bases. Trimming stripped 5 bases from V and 2 bases from J, with 14 bases between. Germline V gene sequence: CDR1 MDHEN, CDR2 SYDVKM. This CDR3 region has 15 residues. The CDR3 DNA is TGTGCCAGCAGTGGGGGACGTACATCCACAGATACGCAGTATTTT. It specifies CASSGGRTSTDTQYF.

For the CDR3, the DNA is TGCGCCAGCAGTCTAAGGTGGACAGGGGAGGTAGATCAGCCCCAGCATTTT. Translating it yields CASSLRWTGEVDQPQHF. The chain combines TRBV23-1 with TRBJ1-5, with 9 bases lining up with TRBD1. TRBV23-1 is recorded as an ORF, its role being uncertain. V lost 4 bases and J lost 5; bases outside the gene matches: 12. The CDR3 covers 17 residues.

V usage is TRBV5-8 and J usage is TRBJ2-3, with 7 bases that match TRBD1. Germline V CDR1 and CDR2: SGHTS, YDEGEE. The CDR3 spans 16 residues. With 3 bases clipped from V and 1 base from J, the junction kept 8 bases outside the gene matches. The CDR3 sequence: CASSSDLTGRTDTQYF. CDR3 in DNA: TGTGCCAGCAGCTCGGATTTGACAGGGCGCACAGATACGCAGTATTTT.

This clone has a handful of counts. The rearrangement links TRBV2 to TRBJ2-7; the D is unclear. The CDR3 is made up of 13 amino acids. The V and J ends lost 10 bases and 0 bases respectively, with 13 bases between them. Per germline, CDR1 SNHLY and CDR2 FYNNEI. CDR3 protein: CAIAPRSSYEQYF. The DNA for the CDR3 is TGTGCCATAGCCCCCAGGAGCTCCTACGAGCAGTACTTC.

V gene TRBV4-2 combines with J gene TRBJ1-2; D might be TRBD1 (6 bases). The V gene lost 2 bases and the J gene lost 2 bases, with 18 bases spanning the gap. Germline CDR1 is LGHNA and CDR2 is YNFKEQ. The CDR3 is 17 residues long. CDR3: CASSQIGARGDNYGYTF. In nucleotides, the CDR3 is TGTGCCAGCAGCCAAATCGGGGCCAGGGGAGACAACTATGGCTACACCTTC.

The CDR3 is CASSQDTSGRIGQYF. The CDR3 bases are TGCGCCAGCAGCCAAGATACTAGCGGGAGGATTGGGCAGTACTTC. The chain joins TRBV4-1 to TRBJ2-7; 12 bases fit TRBD2. The trim removed 0 bases at V and 9 bases at J, leaving 6 bases unmatched. The CDR3 sequence is 15 residues long. The germline V gene has CDR1 MGHRA and CDR2 YSYEKL.